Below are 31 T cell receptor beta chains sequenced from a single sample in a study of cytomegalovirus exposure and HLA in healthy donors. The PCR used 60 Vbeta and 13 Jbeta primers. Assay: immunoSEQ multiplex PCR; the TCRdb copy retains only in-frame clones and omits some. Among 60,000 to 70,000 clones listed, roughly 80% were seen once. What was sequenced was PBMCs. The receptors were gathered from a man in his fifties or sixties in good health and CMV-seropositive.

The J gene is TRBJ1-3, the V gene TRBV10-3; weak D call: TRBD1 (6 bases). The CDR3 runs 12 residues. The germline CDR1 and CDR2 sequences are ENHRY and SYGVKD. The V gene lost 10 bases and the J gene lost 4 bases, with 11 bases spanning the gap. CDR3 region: CATNGQGNTIYF. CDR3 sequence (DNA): TGTGCCACCAATGGACAGGGAAACACCATATATTTT.

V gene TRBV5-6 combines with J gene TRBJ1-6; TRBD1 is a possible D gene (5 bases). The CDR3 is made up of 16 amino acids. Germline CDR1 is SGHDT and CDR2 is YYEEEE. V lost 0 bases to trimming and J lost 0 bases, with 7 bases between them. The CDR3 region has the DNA TGTGCCAGCAGCTTGGAAACAGGCTCCTATAATTCACCCCTCCACTTT. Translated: CASSLETGSYNSPLHF. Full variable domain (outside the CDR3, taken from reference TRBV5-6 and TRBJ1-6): DAGVTQSPTHLIKTRGQQVTLRCSPKSGHDTVSWYQQALGQGPQFIFQYYEEEERQRGNFPDRFSGHQFPNYSSELNVNALLLGDSALYLCASSLETGSYNSPLHFGNGTRLTVT.

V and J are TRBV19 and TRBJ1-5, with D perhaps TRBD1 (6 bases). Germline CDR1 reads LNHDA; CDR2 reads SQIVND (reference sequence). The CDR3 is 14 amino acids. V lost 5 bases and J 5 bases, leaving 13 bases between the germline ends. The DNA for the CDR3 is TGTGCCAGTAGTCGGCAGGGGTGGGATCAGCCCCAGCATTTT. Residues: CASSRQGWDQPQHF. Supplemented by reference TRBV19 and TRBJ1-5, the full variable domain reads DGGITQSPKYLFRKEGQNVTLSCEQNLNHDAMYWYRQDPGQGLRLIYYSQIVNDFQKGDIAEGYSVSREKKESFPLTVTSAQKNPTAFYLCASSRQGWDQPQHFGDGTRLSIL.

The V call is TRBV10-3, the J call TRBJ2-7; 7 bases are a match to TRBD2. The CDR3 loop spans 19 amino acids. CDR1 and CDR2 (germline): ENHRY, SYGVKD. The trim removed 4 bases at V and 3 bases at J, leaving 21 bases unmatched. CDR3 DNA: TGTGCCATCAGTGTAGATTTTAGGGCTAGCGGACCACGAGGCTACGAGCAGTACTTC. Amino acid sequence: CAISVDFRASGPRGYEQYF.

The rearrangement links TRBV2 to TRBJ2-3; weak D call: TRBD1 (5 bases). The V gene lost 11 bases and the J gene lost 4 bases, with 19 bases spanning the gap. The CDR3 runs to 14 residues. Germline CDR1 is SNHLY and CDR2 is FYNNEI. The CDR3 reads CALASWGRADTQYF. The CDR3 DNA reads TGTGCCTTAGCATCGTGGGGCCGAGCAGATACGCAGTATTTT.

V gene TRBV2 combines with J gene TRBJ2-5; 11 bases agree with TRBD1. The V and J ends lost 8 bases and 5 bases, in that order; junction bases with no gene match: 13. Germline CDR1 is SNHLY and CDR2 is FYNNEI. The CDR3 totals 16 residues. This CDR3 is CASAPRDRGIGETQYF. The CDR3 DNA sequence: TGTGCCAGCGCCCCCCGGGACAGGGGGATAGGCGAGACCCAGTACTTC.

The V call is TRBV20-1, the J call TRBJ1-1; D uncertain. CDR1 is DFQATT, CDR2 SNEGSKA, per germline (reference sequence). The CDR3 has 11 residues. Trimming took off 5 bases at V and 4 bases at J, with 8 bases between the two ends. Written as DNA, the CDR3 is TGCAGTGCTCCAGGACTCACTGAAGCTTTCTTT. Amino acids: CSAPGLTEAFF.

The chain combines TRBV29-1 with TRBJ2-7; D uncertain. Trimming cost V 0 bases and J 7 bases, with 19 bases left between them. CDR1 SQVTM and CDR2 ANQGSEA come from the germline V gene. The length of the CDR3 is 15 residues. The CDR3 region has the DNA TGCAGCGTTGAAGATAAGTGGAGACCAAATGGGGAGCAGTACTTC. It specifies CSVEDKWRPNGEQYF.

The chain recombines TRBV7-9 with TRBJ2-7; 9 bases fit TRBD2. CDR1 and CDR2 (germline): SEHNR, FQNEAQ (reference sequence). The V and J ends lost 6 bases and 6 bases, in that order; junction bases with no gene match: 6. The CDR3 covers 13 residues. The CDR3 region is CASRVAGASEQYF. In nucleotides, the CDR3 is TGTGCCAGCAGAGTAGCGGGAGCCAGCGAGCAGTACTTC. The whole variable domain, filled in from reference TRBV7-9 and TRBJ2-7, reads DTGVSQNPRHKITKRGQNVTFRCDPISEHNRLYWYRQTLGQGPEFLTYFQNEAQLEKSRLLSDRFSAERPKGSFSTLEIQRTEQGDSAMYLCASRVAGASEQYFGPGTRLTVT.

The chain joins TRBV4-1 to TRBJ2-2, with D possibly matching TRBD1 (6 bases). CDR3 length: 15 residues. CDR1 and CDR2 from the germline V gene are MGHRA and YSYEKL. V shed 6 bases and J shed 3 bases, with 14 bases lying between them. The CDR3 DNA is TGCGCCAGCAGACCCAGGGACACCGACACCGGGGAGCTGTTTTTT. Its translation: CASRPRDTDTGELFF.

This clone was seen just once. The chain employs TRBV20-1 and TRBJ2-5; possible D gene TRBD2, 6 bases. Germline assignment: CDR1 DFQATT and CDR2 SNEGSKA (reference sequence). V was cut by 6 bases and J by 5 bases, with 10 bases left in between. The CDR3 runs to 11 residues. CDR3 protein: CSASGVETQYF. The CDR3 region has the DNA TGCAGTGCATCGGGGGTCGAGACCCAGTACTTC.

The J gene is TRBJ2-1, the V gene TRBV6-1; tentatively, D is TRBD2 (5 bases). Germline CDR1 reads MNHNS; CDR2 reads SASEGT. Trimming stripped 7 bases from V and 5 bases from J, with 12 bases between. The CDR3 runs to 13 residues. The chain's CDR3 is CASILWGDNEQFF. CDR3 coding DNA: TGTGCCAGCATATTATGGGGAGACAATGAGCAGTTCTTC.

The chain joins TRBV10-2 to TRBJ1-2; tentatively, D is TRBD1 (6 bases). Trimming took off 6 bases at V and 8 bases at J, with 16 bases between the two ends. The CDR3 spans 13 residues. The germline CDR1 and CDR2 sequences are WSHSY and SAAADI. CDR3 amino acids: CASRGGGAEGYTF. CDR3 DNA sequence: TGCGCCAGCAGGGGAGGGGGGGCGGAAGGCTACACCTTC.

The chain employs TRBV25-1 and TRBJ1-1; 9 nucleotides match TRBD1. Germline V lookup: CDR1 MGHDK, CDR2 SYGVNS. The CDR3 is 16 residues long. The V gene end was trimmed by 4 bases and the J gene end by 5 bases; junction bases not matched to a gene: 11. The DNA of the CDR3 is TGTGCCAGCAGTGTCCCGGGACAGGGTGGGAGAACTGAAGCTTTCTTT. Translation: CASSVPGQGGRTEAFF.

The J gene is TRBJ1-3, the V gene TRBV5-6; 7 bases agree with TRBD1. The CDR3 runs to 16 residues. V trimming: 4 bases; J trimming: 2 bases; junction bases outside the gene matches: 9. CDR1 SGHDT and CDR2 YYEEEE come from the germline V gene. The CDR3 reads CASSPGGSMTGNTIYF. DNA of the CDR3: TGTGCCAGCAGCCCAGGGGGGTCAATGACTGGAAACACCATATATTTT.

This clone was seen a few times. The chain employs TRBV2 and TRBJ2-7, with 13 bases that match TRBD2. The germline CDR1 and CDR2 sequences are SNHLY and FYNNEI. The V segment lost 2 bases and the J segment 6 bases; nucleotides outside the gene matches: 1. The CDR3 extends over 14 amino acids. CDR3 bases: TGTGCCAGCAGTGAATGGACTAGCGGGGGCGAGCAGTACTTC. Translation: CASSEWTSGGEQYF.

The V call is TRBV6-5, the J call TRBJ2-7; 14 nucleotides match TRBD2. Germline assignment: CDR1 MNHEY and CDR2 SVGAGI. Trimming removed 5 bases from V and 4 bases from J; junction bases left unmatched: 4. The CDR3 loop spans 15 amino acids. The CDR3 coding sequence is TGTGCCAGCAGTAGACTAGCGGGAGGGGTATACGAGCAGTACTTC. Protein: CASSRLAGGVYEQYF.

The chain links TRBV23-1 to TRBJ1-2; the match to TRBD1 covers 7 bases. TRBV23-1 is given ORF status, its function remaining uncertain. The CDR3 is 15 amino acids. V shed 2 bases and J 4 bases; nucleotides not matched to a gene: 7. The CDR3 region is CASSQDRVVGYGYTF. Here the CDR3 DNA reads TGCGCCAGCAGTCAAGACAGGGTAGTGGGCTATGGCTACACCTTC.

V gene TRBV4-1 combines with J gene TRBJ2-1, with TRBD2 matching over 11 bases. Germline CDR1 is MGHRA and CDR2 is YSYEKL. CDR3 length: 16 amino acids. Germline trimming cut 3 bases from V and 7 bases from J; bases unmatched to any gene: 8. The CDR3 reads CASSQPGTSGRNEQFF. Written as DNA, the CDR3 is TGCGCCAGCAGCCAGCCCGGAACTAGCGGGAGAAATGAGCAGTTCTTC.

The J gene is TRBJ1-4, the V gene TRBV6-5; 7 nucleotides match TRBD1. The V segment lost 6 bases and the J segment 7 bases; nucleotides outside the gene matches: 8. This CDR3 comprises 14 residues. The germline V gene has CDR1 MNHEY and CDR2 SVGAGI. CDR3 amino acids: CASRDTGEIEKLFF. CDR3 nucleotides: TGTGCCAGCAGGGACACAGGGGAAATTGAAAAACTGTTTTTT.

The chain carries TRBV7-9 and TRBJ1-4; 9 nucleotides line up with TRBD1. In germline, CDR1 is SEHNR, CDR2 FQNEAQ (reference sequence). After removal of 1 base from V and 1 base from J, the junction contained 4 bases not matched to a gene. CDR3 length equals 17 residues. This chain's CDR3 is CASSLEGQGETNEKLFF. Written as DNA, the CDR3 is TGTGCCAGCAGCTTAGAGGGACAGGGTGAAACTAATGAAAAACTGTTTTTT.

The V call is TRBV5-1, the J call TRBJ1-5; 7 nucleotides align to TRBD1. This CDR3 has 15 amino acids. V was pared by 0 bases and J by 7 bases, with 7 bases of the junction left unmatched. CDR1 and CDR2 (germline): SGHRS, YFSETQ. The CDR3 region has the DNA TGCGCCAGCAGCTTGGAGGGTCAGGGGGACCAGCCCCAGCATTTT. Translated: CASSLEGQGDQPQHF.

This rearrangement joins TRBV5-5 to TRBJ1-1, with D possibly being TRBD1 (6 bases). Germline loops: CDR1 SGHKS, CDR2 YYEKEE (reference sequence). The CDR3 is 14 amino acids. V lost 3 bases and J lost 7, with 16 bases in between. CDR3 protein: CASSSLTGTREAFF. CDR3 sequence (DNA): TGTGCCAGCAGCTCATTGACAGGTACCCGTGAAGCTTTCTTT.

The CDR3 DNA follows: TGTGCCAGCAGCTTCGGGAACGCGGCCTATGGCTACACCTTC. Protein sequence: CASSFGNAAYGYTF. The rearrangement joins TRBV5-6 to TRBJ1-2; D not resolved. Trimming took 2 bases from V and 4 from J, leaving 12 bases between them. Germline V gene data show CDR1 as SGHDT and CDR2 as YYEEEE. The CDR3 runs to 14 residues.

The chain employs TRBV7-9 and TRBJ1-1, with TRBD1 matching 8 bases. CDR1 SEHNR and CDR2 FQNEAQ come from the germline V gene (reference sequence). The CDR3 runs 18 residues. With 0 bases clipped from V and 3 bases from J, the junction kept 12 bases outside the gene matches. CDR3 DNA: TGTGCCAGCAGCTTAGCGTTTGTGACAGGGGAGAAGGACACTGAAGCTTTCTTT. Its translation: CASSLAFVTGEKDTEAFF.

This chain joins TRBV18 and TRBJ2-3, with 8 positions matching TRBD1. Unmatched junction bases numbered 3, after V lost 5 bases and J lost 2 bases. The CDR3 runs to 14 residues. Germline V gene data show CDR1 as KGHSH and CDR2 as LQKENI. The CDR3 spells CASSLGQATDTQYF. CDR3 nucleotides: TGTGCCAGCTCATTGGGACAGGCCACAGATACGCAGTATTTT. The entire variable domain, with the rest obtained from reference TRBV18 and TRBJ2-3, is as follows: NAGVMQNPRHLVRRRGQEARLRCSPMKGHSHVYWYRQLPEEGLKFMVYLQKENIIDESGMPKERFSAEFPKEGPSILRIQQVVRGDSAAYFCASSLGQATDTQYFGPGTRLTVL.

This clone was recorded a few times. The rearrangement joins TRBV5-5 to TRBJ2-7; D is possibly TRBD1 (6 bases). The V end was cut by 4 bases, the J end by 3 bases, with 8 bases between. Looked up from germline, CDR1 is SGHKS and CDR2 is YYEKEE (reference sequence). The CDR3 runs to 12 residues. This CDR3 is CASSIQGYEQYF. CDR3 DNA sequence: TGTGCCAGCAGCATACAGGGCTACGAGCAGTACTTC.

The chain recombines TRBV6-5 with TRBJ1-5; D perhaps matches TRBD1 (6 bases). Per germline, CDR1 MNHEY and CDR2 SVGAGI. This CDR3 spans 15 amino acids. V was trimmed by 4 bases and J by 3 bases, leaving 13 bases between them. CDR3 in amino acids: CASSLNREHNQPQHF. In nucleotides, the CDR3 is TGTGCCAGCAGTTTAAACAGGGAACACAATCAGCCCCAGCATTTT.

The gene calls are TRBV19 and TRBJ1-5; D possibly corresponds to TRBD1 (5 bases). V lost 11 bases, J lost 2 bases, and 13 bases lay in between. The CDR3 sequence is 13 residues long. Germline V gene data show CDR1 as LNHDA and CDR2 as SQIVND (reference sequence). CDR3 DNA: TGTGCCTCGGGGGGGTTTGGCAATCAGCCCCAGCATTTT. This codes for CASGGFGNQPQHF.

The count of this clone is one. CDR3 sequence (DNA): TGTGCCAGCAGCATTACTAGCGGGAGGGGAGTTGGGTCAGATACGCAGTATTTT. This translates into CASSITSGRGVGSDTQYF. The chain is built from TRBV7-2 and TRBJ2-3; TRBD2 agrees at 13 bases. With 5 bases clipped from V and 4 bases from J, the junction kept 12 bases outside the gene matches. Germline CDR1 and CDR2: SGHTA and FQGNSA. The CDR3 runs 18 residues. The full variable domain, its missing parts supplied by reference TRBV7-2 and TRBJ2-3, is GAGVSQSPSNKVTEKGKDVELRCDPISGHTALYWYRQSLGQGLEFLIYFQGNSAPDKSGLPSDRFSAERTGGSVSTLTIQRTQQEDSAVYLCASSITSGRGVGSDTQYFGPGTRLTVL.

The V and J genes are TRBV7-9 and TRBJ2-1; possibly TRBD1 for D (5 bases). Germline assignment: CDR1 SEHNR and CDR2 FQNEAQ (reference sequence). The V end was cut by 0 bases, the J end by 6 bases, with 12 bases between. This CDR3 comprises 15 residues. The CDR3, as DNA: TGTGCCAGCAGCTTAGCAAGCTGGGGCATCAATGAGCAGTTCTTC. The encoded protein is CASSLASWGINEQFF.